This paragraph covers one T cell receptor beta chain sequence. Authors' processing steps: Reference gene primer amplification in the assay estimated nucleated cell counts. Here immunoSEQ multiplex PCR was the method, and the copy in TCRdb shows in-frame clones only, minus some. That table furnishes V, J and clone size, whereas the DNA furnished D and trimming. Of over 200,000 clones listed, under 90% were seen once; the top ten hold approximately 6%. This entry belongs to a study of blood T cell repertoires in COVID-19. Across the study: COVID-19 samples collected from the United States, Italy and Spain covered acute and convalescent phases. T cells, B-cell-depleted T cells, or PBMCs supplied cDNA or gDNA.

Trimming left V 2 bases short and J 5 bases short, with 13 bases between. The CDR3 is made up of 14 amino acids. CDR1 and CDR2 (germline): MNHNS, SASEGT. This TCR derives from a man older than 75 with acute or convalescent COVID-19. What was sequenced was peripheral blood. The genes are TRBV6-1 and TRBJ2-7; D gene ambiguous. CDR3 sequence: CASSESWFANEQYV. CDR3 nucleotides: TGTGCCAGCAGTGAAAGTTGGTTCGCGAACGAGCAGTACGTC.